This TCR beta chain was identified in a study of T cell responses to AZD1222 COVID-19 vaccine (dated by TCRdb to 2020 to 2023). Context from the whole study: AZD1222 recipients given second doses at about 4 weeks or at about 12 weeks were pooled, since spike-specific TCR depth and breadth were not found to differ between the two schedules. TCR sequencing covered 230 to 250 trial participants: 207 given two doses of AZD1222 and about 26 given two doses of MenACWY control vaccine. Trial participants were enrolled into age subgroups of 18-55, 56-69 and 70-plus years, which contained approximately 150, 28 and 58 TCR-sequenced participants, respectively.

The junction shows trimming of 7 bases on V and 5 bases on J, and the gene matches do not reach 6 bases of it. The germline V gene provides CDR1 SGHAT and CDR2 FQNNGV. Its CDR3 holds 14 amino acids, cysteine through phenylalanine. Of all the DNA, just the CDR3 is kept, 42 bases in frame from base 1. Broader findings and caveats from the paper: The 56-69-year group was small, and its depth increase did not reach significance, likely because of low power. After two AZD1222 doses, spike-specific TCR breadth and depth were significantly higher than at day 0 and than in MenACWY recipients. No day 14 peak-response samples were available, so repertoires were characterized only after the peak T cell response. Conclusions about previously exposed vaccinees are limited, since just 6 or 7 AZD1222 recipients were seropositive for SARS-CoV-2 at baseline. Reportedly, close to half of the unique spike-specific TCRs recognized epitopes lying outside the regions that are mutated in the B.1.351 and B.1.1.7 variants. Vaccine-associated CD4 TCRs spanned the whole spike protein, with dominant responses in regions 160-218 and 743-854. Participants were mostly white British, with more females than males. The authors suggested clonal diversity may have been underestimated.

Remarks on this clone: The target of this receptor is not known. No base quality values were provided; no much bigger clone lies one nucleotide off.

The CDR3 regions of human TCRbeta chains were analyzed by immunosequencing. Regarding the original processing steps: TCRs in the repertoires were compared against a reference library of SARS-CoV-2-specific TCRs that had been generated with the MIRA antigen-specificity platform. Breadth was defined as the fraction of unique TCRs that were SARS-CoV-2-associated. Depth was defined as the fraction of total T cells that were SARS-CoV-2-associated. Using the MIRA data, each spike-specific TCR was mapped to the spike region that the TCR reacts to and placed in a CD4 or CD8 class. Log10-transformed breadth and depth values were compared by one-way ANOVA with Sidak's multiple comparisons tests. This immuneACCESS table, as held by TCRdb, lists in-frame sequences with V and J called but not all clones. Of the missing ones, under half trace to an unresolved V gene in checked studies; the others have no known cause. V and J calls and clone size are copied from that table; D and trimming were computed from the DNA. Recorded for this sample are 120,000 to 150,000 clones; roughly 91% of them occurred a single time. The top ten constitute roughly 2% of the sample.

The sample's time point label, in plain terms: baseline before first vaccination. Vaccinee samples came from UK trials COV001 and COV002, including a single-blind randomized controlled phase 2/3 trial of AZD1222 (ChAdOx1 nCoV-19) in healthy adults. For TCRbeta chain sequencing, PBMC samples from trial participants were taken at day 0 and at day 28 after the second dose. The sequencing here drew on peripheral blood, taken on day 0 of AZD1222 vaccination. The chain joins TRBV11-2 to TRBJ2-7; 12 central nucleotides agree with TRBD2. The receptor was derived from an adult in good health. In nucleotide form, the sequence is TGTGCCAGCAAGACTAGCGGGAGAGGCGACGAGCAGTACTTC. Its product reads: CASKTSGRGDEQYF.